This entry lists 18 T cell receptor beta chains sequenced from one sample in a study of blood T cell repertoires in COVID-19. Assay used: immunoSEQ multiplex PCR; TCRdb lists only in-frame clones, some missing. This table holds roughly 180,000 clones, more than 70% found once. The sequenced material came from PBMCs or T cells enriched from blood (not recorded which). These TCRs come from a man in his fifties or sixties who had recovered from COVID-19.

The V and J genes are TRBV7-9 and TRBJ2-5; a weak D match, TRBD2 (7 bases). V was clipped by 2 bases and J by 5 bases, with 15 bases between them. The CDR3 loop spans 15 amino acids. Germline V gene data show CDR1 as SEHNR and CDR2 as FQNEAQ (reference sequence). CDR3 sequence: CASSLPGGLSETQYF. CDR3 DNA sequence: TGTGCCAGCAGCTTACCGGGGGGCTTGTCGGAGACCCAGTACTTC.

V is TRBV7-2 and J is TRBJ2-7; 9 positions match TRBD1. Germline V gives CDR1 SGHTA, CDR2 FQGNSA. The V segment lost 0 bases and the J segment 5 bases; nucleotides outside the gene matches: 5. The CDR3 covers 15 residues. The CDR3: CASSLAGTGTHEQYF. The CDR3 region has the DNA TGTGCCAGCAGCTTAGCCGGGACAGGGACCCACGAGCAGTACTTC.

The V gene is TRBV7-8, the J gene TRBJ2-7; perhaps TRBD1 as D (6 bases). Germline CDR1 is SGHVS and CDR2 is FQNEAQ. Trimming shortened V by 3 bases and J by 2 bases, and 11 bases separated the two germline ends. The CDR3 has 14 residues. The CDR3 coding sequence is TGTGCCAGCAGCTTCTCCGGGACACCCTACGAGCAGTACTTC. Protein sequence: CASSFSGTPYEQYF.

The V gene is TRBV24-1, the J gene TRBJ2-6; a possible D gene is TRBD2 (5 bases). The CDR3 is 16 amino acids. With 3 bases removed from V and 1 base from J, the gap between germline ends came to 9 bases. Per the germline V gene, CDR1 is KGHDR and CDR2 is SFDVKD. The CDR3 bases are TGTGCCACCAGTGATGTGAGGGATTCTGGGGCCAACGTCCTGACTTTC. It codes for CATSDVRDSGANVLTF.

V is TRBV6-5 and J is TRBJ1-4; D is ambiguous. Per germline, CDR1 MNHEY and CDR2 SVGAGI. This CDR3 comprises 14 residues. Deletions cut 8 bases from V and 4 bases from J, with 14 bases between. CDR3 amino acids: CASSSPVINEKLFF. The CDR3 DNA sequence: TGTGCCAGCTCCAGTCCAGTTATTAATGAAAAACTGTTTTTT.

The chain's CDR3 is CASSDSTGATDEQYF. CDR3 bases: TGTGCCAGCAGTGATTCGACAGGGGCTACGGACGAGCAGTACTTC. The rearrangement links TRBV6-1 to TRBJ2-7, with 8 positions matching TRBD1. Trimming took 3 bases from V and 5 from J; bases not matched to a gene: 9. This CDR3 has 15 amino acids. CDR1 and CDR2 from the germline V gene are MNHNS and SASEGT.

This rearrangement joins TRBV28 to TRBJ1-1; D gene uncertain. CDR3 length: 13 residues. Germline assignment: CDR1 MDHEN and CDR2 SYDVKM. V shed 1 base and J shed 2 bases, with 5 bases lying between them. The CDR3 DNA follows: TGTGCCAGCAGTTTATTTCTCAACACTGAAGCTTTCTTT. It translates to CASSLFLNTEAFF.

This rearrangement joins TRBV7-7 to TRBJ2-5; 7 bases align to TRBD1. The CDR3 extends over 16 amino acids. Germline V lookup: CDR1 SSHAT, CDR2 FNYEAQ (reference sequence). The trim removed 5 bases at V and 0 bases at J, leaving 9 bases unmatched. This CDR3 reads CASSQRIGTDQETQYF. CDR3 in DNA: TGTGCCAGCAGCCAAAGAATAGGGACAGACCAAGAGACCCAGTACTTC.

This chain uses TRBV7-2 with TRBJ2-2; D is perhaps TRBD2 (5 bases). The V end was cut by 3 bases, the J end by 5 bases, with 16 bases between. This CDR3 spans 16 amino acids. CDR1 is SGHTA and CDR2 is FQGNSA in the germline V gene. The CDR3 reads CASSFRRASLTGELFF. Written as DNA, the CDR3 is TGTGCCAGCAGCTTTAGGCGGGCCTCCTTGACCGGGGAGCTGTTTTTT.

The chain employs TRBV19 and TRBJ2-7, with 8 positions matching TRBD1. The CDR3 length is 17 residues. J was trimmed by 4 bases and V by 6 bases; bases with no gene match: 17. Germline assignment: CDR1 LNHDA and CDR2 SQIVND (reference sequence). CDR3 coding DNA: TGTGCCAGTAGCATACACCCGAGTCGGGACAGGAGATACGAGCAGTACTTC. It codes for CASSIHPSRDRRYEQYF.

There are a few counts of this clone. The chain recombines TRBV18 with TRBJ1-5; D ambiguous. V lost 5 bases, J lost 5 bases, and 13 bases lay in between. The CDR3 length is 14 residues. Germline CDR1 KGHSH, CDR2 LQKENI. The CDR3 region is CASSSRRVDQPQHF. CDR3 DNA sequence: TGTGCCAGCTCATCCCGACGGGTGGATCAGCCCCAGCATTTT.

With regard to this clone: Other DNA sequences in this specimen translate into the identical CDR3. CDR3 nucleotide sequence: TGTGCCAGCAGCTTGGGACAGGGGTCCTACAATGAGCAGTTCTTC. Translated, it gives CASSLGQGSYNEQFF. V usage is TRBV7-3 and J usage is TRBJ2-1; TRBD1 agrees at 10 bases. Germline loops: CDR1 SGHTA, CDR2 FQGTGA. CDR3 length: 15 residues. The V segment lost 3 bases and the J segment 1 base; nucleotides outside the gene matches: 0.

The chain links TRBV28 to TRBJ2-2, with TRBD1 matching 11 bases. From germline, CDR1 is MDHEN and CDR2 SYDVKM. There are 14 residues in the CDR3. With 6 bases clipped from V and 3 bases from J, the junction kept 0 bases outside the gene matches. The CDR3 reads CASRGQGDTGELFF. DNA for the CDR3: TGTGCCAGCAGGGGACAGGGGGACACCGGGGAGCTGTTTTTT.

V usage is TRBV4-1 and J usage is TRBJ2-7, with 8 bases identical to TRBD2. V shed 2 bases and J 4 bases; nucleotides not matched to a gene: 10. The CDR3 contains 16 residues. Germline assignment: CDR1 MGHRA and CDR2 YSYEKL. The CDR3 region has the DNA TGCGCCAGCAGCCAATCGGCCGGGAGGGCTTCTTACGAGCAGTACTTC. Its protein product is CASSQSAGRASYEQYF.

This chain links TRBV11-2 with TRBJ2-7; D call uncertain. The CDR3 consists of 12 residues. Trimming cost V 5 bases and J 1 base, with 6 bases left between them. The V gene's germline CDR1 is SGHAT and CDR2 FQNNGV. The CDR3 DNA reads TGTGCCAGCAGCAAGACATCCTACGAGCAGTACTTC. Amino acid sequence: CASSKTSYEQYF.

The V call is TRBV27, the J call TRBJ2-3; TRBD2 is a possible D gene (7 bases). In germline, CDR1 is MNHEY, CDR2 SMNVEV (reference sequence). The CDR3 length is 15 residues. V was clipped by 5 bases and J by 7 bases, with 19 bases between them. The CDR3 DNA reads as TGTGCCAGCAGTCCCGATCGAGCGGGACAATATACGCAGTATTTT. Encoded protein: CASSPDRAGQYTQYF.

The chain links TRBV12-3 or TRBV12-4 to TRBJ1-1; D is unresolved. CDR3 length: 13 amino acids. V was pared by 5 bases and J by 3 bases, with 10 bases between. In nucleotides, the CDR3 is TGTGCCAGCAGTCCGGGAAGATACACTGAAGCTTTCTTT. Its translation is CASSPGRYTEAFF.

This chain's CDR3 is CASSFGQGLSGYTF. CDR3 sequence (DNA): TGTGCCAGCAGCTTTGGACAGGGGCTCTCCGGCTACACCTTC. The V gene is TRBV7-9, the J gene TRBJ1-2, with TRBD1 matching 9 bases. V lost 3 bases, J lost 8 bases, and 7 bases stayed unmatched. The CDR3 contains 14 residues. Germline V CDR1 and CDR2: SEHNR, FQNEAQ (reference sequence).